This T cell receptor beta chain is drawn from a study of T-cell memory formation after mild COVID-19. In the study overall: TCR clusters largely stayed donor specific. General study points: Later expanders leaned toward CD4+, whereas clones contracting from day 15 to 85 were balanced CD4/CD8. Some clones that responded turned up in pre-infection memory, which suggests that cross-reactive memory joined in.

After 5'RACE with constant-segment primers, TCR alpha and TCR beta cDNA libraries carrying sample barcodes and UMIs were obtained. Via MiXCR, TCRdb re-called the 5' RACE reads, giving one row per CDR3 protein. This repertoire shows 300,000 to 400,000 distinct CDR3 sequences, about a sixth found once; its top ten account for approximately 20%. This clonotype was counted at least ten times. Its antigen is currently unknown. Trimming took off 0 bases at V and 0 bases at J, with 6 bases between the two ends. The germline V gene has CDR1 MNHEY and CDR2 SVGAGI. The length of the CDR3 is 14 residues. The rearrangement joins TRBV6-5 to TRBJ2-7; D gene unclear. The TCR was taken from a man aged 18 to 30 who had mild COVID-19 (a few samples of this study predate the infection). Cell type and time point are not known. The sample taken for sequencing was PBMCs or a T cell subset sorted from them (not recorded which). CDR3 nucleotide sequence: TGTGCCAGCAGTTACTCGGGGTCCTCCTACGAGCAGTACTTC. The encoded protein is CASSYSGSSYEQYF.